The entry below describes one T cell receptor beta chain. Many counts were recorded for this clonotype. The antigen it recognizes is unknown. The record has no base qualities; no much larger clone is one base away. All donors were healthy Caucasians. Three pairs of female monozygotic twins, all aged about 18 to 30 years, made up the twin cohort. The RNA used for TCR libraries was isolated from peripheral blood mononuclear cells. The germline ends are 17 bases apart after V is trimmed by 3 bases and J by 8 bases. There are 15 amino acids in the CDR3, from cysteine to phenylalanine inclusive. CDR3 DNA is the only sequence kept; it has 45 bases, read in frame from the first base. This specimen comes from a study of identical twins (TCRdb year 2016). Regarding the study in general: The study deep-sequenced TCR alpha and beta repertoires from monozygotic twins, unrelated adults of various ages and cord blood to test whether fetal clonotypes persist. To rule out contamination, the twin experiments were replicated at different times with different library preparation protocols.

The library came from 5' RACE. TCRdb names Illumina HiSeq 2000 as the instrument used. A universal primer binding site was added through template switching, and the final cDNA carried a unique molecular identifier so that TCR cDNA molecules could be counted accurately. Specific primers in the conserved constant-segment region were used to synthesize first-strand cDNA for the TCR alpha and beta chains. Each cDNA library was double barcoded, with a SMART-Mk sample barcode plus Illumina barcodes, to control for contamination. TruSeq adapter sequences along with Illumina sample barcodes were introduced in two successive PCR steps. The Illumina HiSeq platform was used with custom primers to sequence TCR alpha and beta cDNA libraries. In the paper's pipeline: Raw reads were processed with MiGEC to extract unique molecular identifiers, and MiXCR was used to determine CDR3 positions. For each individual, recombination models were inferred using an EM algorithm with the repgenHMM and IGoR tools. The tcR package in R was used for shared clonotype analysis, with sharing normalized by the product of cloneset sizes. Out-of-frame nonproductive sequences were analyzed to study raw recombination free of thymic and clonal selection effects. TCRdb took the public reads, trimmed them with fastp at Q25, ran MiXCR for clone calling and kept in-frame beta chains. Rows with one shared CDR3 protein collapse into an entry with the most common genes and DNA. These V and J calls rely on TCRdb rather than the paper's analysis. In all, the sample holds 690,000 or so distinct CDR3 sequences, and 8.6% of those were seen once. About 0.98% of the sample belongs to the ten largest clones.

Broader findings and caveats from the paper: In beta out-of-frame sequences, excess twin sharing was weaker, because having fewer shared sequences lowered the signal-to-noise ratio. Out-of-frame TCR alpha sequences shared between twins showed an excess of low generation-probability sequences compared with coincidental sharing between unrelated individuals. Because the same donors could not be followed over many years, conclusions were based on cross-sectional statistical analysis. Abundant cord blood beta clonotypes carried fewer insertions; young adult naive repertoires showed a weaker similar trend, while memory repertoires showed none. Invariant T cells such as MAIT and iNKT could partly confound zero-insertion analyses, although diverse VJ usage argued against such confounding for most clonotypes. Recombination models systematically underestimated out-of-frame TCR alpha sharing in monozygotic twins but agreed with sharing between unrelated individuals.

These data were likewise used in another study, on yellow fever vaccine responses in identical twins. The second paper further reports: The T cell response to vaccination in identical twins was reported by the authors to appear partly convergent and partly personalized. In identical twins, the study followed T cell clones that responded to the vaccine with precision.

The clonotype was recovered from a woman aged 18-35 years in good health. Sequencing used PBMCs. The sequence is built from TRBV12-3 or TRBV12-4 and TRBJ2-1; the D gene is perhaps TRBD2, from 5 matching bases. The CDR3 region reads CASSLASSGIDEQFF. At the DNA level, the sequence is TGTGCCAGCAGTTTGGCTAGCTCCGGGATCGATGAGCAGTTCTTC.